This T cell receptor beta chain was sequenced during a study of blood T cell repertoires in COVID-19. Whole-study context: Acute and convalescent COVID-19 specimens originated in the United States, Italy and Spain. Nucleic acid was either cDNA or gDNA, and it came from T cells, B-cell-depleted T cells, or PBMCs.

Original data processing: From reference gene primer amplification, estimates of nucleated cell counts were derived. Profiled with immunoSEQ multiplex PCR; TCRdb holds only in-frame clones, not every one. V, J and clone size are taken as reported in that table, and D and trimming were inferred from the DNA itself. The sample contains about 100,000 clones, 85% of which appear only once. This sequence originates from a man aged 45-65 years with active or convalescent COVID-19. Sequencing used peripheral blood.

This CDR3 is CASSYLPGTGAYGYTF. The CDR3 DNA reads TGTGCCAGCAGCTACCTACCCGGGACAGGGGCTTATGGCTACACCTTC. The rearrangement joins TRBV3-1 (or the pseudogene TRBV3-2) to TRBJ1-2; 10 bases align to TRBD1. Unmatched junction bases numbered 11, after V lost 5 bases and J lost 5 bases. The germline gives CDR1 LGHDT, CDR2 YNNKEL (reference sequence). There are 16 residues in the CDR3.